Listed here are 32 T cell receptor beta chains from one sample, sequenced in a study of blood T cells in healthy people across ages. Next came a second PCR, run for roughly 6 to 11 cycles, which used a sample-barcoded 5' primer along with a J-beta primer mix. A single record per CDR3 protein comes from TCRdb applying MiXCR to the 5' RACE reads. The sample includes about 1.6 million distinct CDR3 sequences, 30% to 35% seen only once; the top ten take around 11%. Sequences were obtained from blood. The receptor set was obtained from a young woman in good health.

This clonotype was seen only a few times. The J gene is TRBJ1-2, the V gene TRBV7-2; perhaps TRBD1 as D (5 bases). This CDR3 has 16 amino acids. V was shortened by 1 base and J by 7 bases, with 19 bases between the two germline ends. Germline CDR1 reads SGHTA; CDR2 reads FQGNSA. The CDR3 bases are TGTGCCAGCAGCTTAGTGGGGACCCTCTTCGGGGGTGGCTACACCTTC. Amino acid sequence: CASSLVGTLFGGGYTF.

A few counts support this clonotype. The V gene is TRBV12-3 or TRBV12-4, the J gene TRBJ2-5; TRBD1 agrees at 7 bases. The DNA end favors TRBJ2-7, so the J call may be wrong. The CDR3 extends over 14 amino acids. The CDR3 sequence is CASSFEGQTYEQYF. The CDR3 bases are TGTGCCAGCAGTTTCGAGGGACAGACCTACGAGCAGTACTTC.

This clonotype turned up a few times. The rearrangement uses TRBV20-1 and TRBJ2-7; a possible D gene is TRBD1 (5 bases). CDR1 DFQATT and CDR2 SNEGSKA come from the germline V gene (reference sequence). The CDR3 spans 14 residues. Trimming left V 2 bases short and J 3 bases short, with 14 bases between. CDR3 region: CSARLTGPGYEQYF. The CDR3 DNA reads TGCAGTGCTAGATTAACAGGACCCGGCTACGAGCAGTACTTC.

This clonotype appeared many times. This chain joins TRBV21-1 and TRBJ2-5; TRBD1, the D gene given by the table, was not confirmed from the DNA. TRBV21-1 is annotated as a pseudogene. This CDR3 has 16 amino acids. The CDR3 nucleotides read TGTGCCAGCAGCAAAAAAGCGGGACAGGGGAGAGAGACCCAGTACTTC. It codes for CASSKKAGQGRETQYF.

The chain uses TRBV12-3 or TRBV12-4 and TRBJ1-2; 7 nucleotides match TRBD1. CDR3 length: 13 amino acids. The V gene end was trimmed by 6 bases and the J gene end by 6 bases; junction bases not matched to a gene: 7. The CDR3 sequence: CASRPGGRNGYTF. The CDR3 nucleotides read TGTGCCAGCAGGCCAGGGGGGAGGAATGGCTACACCTTC.

This clonotype has only a few counts. The chain couples TRBV6-6 to TRBJ2-1, with unresolved D. Germline assignment: CDR1 MNHNY and CDR2 SVGAGI (reference sequence). CDR3 size: 13 residues. V lost 4 bases and J lost 7, with 11 bases in between. DNA for the CDR3: TGTGCCAGCAGTTGGACCCGGTCTAATGAGCAGTTCTTC. It specifies CASSWTRSNEQFF.

The chain combines TRBV20-1 with TRBJ1-1; no clear D. V was cut by 0 bases and J by 1 base, with 9 bases left in between. The CDR3 has 14 amino acids. Germline V CDR1 and CDR2: DFQATT, SNEGSKA (reference sequence). This chain's CDR3 is CSARDPGGNTEAFF. CDR3 coding DNA: TGCAGTGCTAGAGACCCAGGCGGGAACACTGAAGCTTTCTTT.

This chain links TRBV7-8 with TRBJ1-5; D unclear. The germline CDR1 and CDR2 sequences are SGHVS and FQNEAQ. The CDR3 runs to 14 residues. V lost 5 bases to trimming and J lost 1 base, with 9 bases between them. CDR3 nucleotide sequence: TGTGCCAGCAGCAATCCAGACAGCAATCAGCCCCAGCATTTT. Encoded protein: CASSNPDSNQPQHF.

This sequence joins TRBV4-2 and TRBJ2-1; D is ambiguous. V gave up 9 bases and J gave up 5 bases, with 14 bases separating them. The CDR3 runs 13 residues. Germline lookup yields CDR1 LGHNA and CDR2 YNFKEQ. CDR3 residues: CASAFRRHNEQFF. CDR3 bases: TGTGCCAGTGCCTTCCGTCGTCACAATGAGCAGTTCTTC.

In this sample, this clonotype turned up many times. The chain recombines TRBV29-1 with TRBJ1-2; no clear D. Per germline, CDR1 SQVTM and CDR2 ANQGSEA. The CDR3 consists of 10 residues. Trimming stripped 3 bases from V and 4 bases from J, with 3 bases between. The CDR3 reads CSVDGYGYTF. The CDR3 region has the DNA TGCAGCGTTGACGGCTATGGCTACACCTTC.

This clonotype has a handful of counts. The chain joins TRBV20-1 to TRBJ1-1, with a weak D call TRBD1 (5 bases). V was cut by 4 bases and J by 0 bases, with 9 bases left in between. The V gene's germline CDR1 is DFQATT and CDR2 SNEGSKA (reference sequence). The length of the CDR3 is 13 residues. CDR3 amino acids: CSATDKMNTEAFF. The CDR3 DNA reads TGCAGTGCTACGGACAAGATGAACACTGAAGCTTTCTTT.

As regards this clonotype: An end of the junction does not agree with germline; a read error may underlie this. The chain carries TRBV2 and TRBJ2-1; D remains ambiguous. Germline V lookup: CDR1 SNHLY, CDR2 FYNNEI. There are 10 residues in the CDR3. The CDR3 nucleotides are TGTGCCCGCAGTGTATATGAGCAGTTCTTC. The encoded protein is CARSVYEQFF.

About this clonotype: One end of the junction does not line up with germline, which may come from a read error. The chain combines TRBV5-1 with TRBJ1-2; tentative D call: TRBD1 (6 bases). The CDR3 covers 16 residues. The germline gives CDR1 SGHRS, CDR2 YFSETQ. Here the CDR3 DNA reads TGCGCCAGTAGCTTGGGGGCAGGGCCGGCCCGCAATGGCTACACCTTC. Translating gives CASSLGAGPARNGYTF. Full variable domain (missing parts from reference TRBV5-1 and TRBJ1-2): KAGVTQTPRYLIKTRGQQVTLSCSPISGHRSVSWYQQTPGQGLQFLFEYFSETQRNKGNFPGRFSGRQFSNSRSEMNVSTLELGDSALYLCASSLGAGPARNGYTFGSGTRLTVV.

The genes are TRBV20-1 and TRBJ2-7; possibly TRBD1 or TRBD2 for D (6 bases each). The V and J ends lost 6 bases and 2 bases respectively, with 17 bases between them. This CDR3 spans 14 amino acids. Germline V lookup: CDR1 DFQATT, CDR2 SNEGSKA (reference sequence). CDR3 sequence reads: CSAQGGQTPYEQYF. The CDR3 bases are TGCAGTGCCCAAGGGGGGCAGACTCCCTACGAGCAGTACTTC.

A few counts support this clonotype. The chain joins TRBV4-1 to TRBJ2-2; 7 nucleotides line up with TRBD2. The V gene's germline CDR1 is MGHRA and CDR2 YSYEKL. The ends lost 3 bases at V and 5 bases at J; junction bases unmatched: 6. CDR3 length: 15 amino acids. CDR3: CASSHSREGTGELFF. CDR3 DNA sequence: TGCGCCAGCAGCCATAGCAGGGAGGGAACCGGGGAGCTGTTTTTT.

This clonotype was detected ten times or more. The chain combines TRBV29-1 with TRBJ2-5, with D perhaps TRBD2 (7 bases). V was shortened by 3 bases and J by 3 bases, with 17 bases between the two germline ends. CDR1 SQVTM and CDR2 ANQGSEA come from the germline V gene. The CDR3 is made up of 15 amino acids. CDR3 nucleotides: TGCAGCGTTGAGGGGGGGCTCGCAGGGGAAGAGACCCAGTACTTC. As protein: CSVEGGLAGEETQYF.

As concerns this clonotype: At one end the junction does not follow the germline gene, possibly because of a read error. V is TRBV4-1 and J is TRBJ2-5, with a tentative D call TRBD1 (6 bases). There are 13 residues in the CDR3. The germline V gene encodes CDR1 MGHRA and CDR2 YSYEKL. CDR3 bases: TGCGCCGGCAGCCATCGACAGGCGGAGACCCAGTACTTC. This encodes CAGSHRQAETQYF.

The chain recombines TRBV29-1 with TRBJ2-7; D is unclear. Germline V gene sequence: CDR1 SQVTM, CDR2 ANQGSEA. The CDR3 length is 14 residues. V dropped 5 bases and J dropped 6 bases, with 20 bases sitting between them. CDR3 residues: CSVNNYDIESEQYF. CDR3 in DNA: TGCAGCGTTAACAATTATGACATAGAGAGCGAGCAGTACTTC.

The rearrangement links TRBV20-1 to TRBJ2-3, with TRBD2 as a possible D gene (5 bases). This CDR3 is built from 11 residues. V gave up 7 bases and J gave up 1 base, with 6 bases separating them. The germline gives CDR1 DFQATT, CDR2 SNEGSKA (reference sequence). Here the CDR3 reads CSGGGTDTQYF. The CDR3 DNA sequence: TGCAGTGGGGGAGGCACAGATACGCAGTATTTT.

The CDR3 protein is CASSFWLAGDYEQYF. The CDR3 coding sequence is TGTGCCAGCAGCTTCTGGCTAGCGGGGGACTACGAGCAGTACTTC. The chain is built from TRBV11-2 and TRBJ2-7, with 10 bases that match TRBD2. Germline V gene sequence: CDR1 SGHAT, CDR2 FQNNGV. The CDR3 is 15 amino acids. V lost 3 bases to trimming and J lost 3 bases; unmatched junction nucleotides: 5.

This clonotype has ten or more counts. The rearrangement joins TRBV6-6 to TRBJ2-6; D gene unclear. Per the germline V gene, CDR1 is MNHNY and CDR2 is SVGAGI (reference sequence). With 10 bases removed from V and 5 bases from J, the gap between germline ends came to 9 bases. CDR3 length: 12 residues. The CDR3 is CAILERANVLTF. In DNA, the CDR3 is TGTGCCATCCTCGAGAGGGCCAACGTCCTGACTTTC.

This sequence joins TRBV5-1 and TRBJ2-5, with 8 bases matching TRBD1. The J call could be wrong; TRBJ2-7 is a better fit for the DNA end. The CDR3 length is 16 residues. Germline-derived CDR1 and CDR2 are SGHRS and YFSETQ. The CDR3 protein is CASSLAQSGQAREQYF. The CDR3 DNA sequence: TGCGCCAGCAGCTTGGCCCAATCGGGACAGGCGCGCGAGCAGTACTTC.

Ten or more counts support this clonotype. This chain joins TRBV7-8 and TRBJ2-3; D not certain. The ends were cut back, 0 bases at V and 2 bases at J, with 6 bases in the middle. Germline lookup yields CDR1 SGHVS and CDR2 FQNEAQ. This CDR3 is built from 14 residues. CDR3 DNA: TGTGCCAGCAGCTTAGCGACTCTCACAGATACGCAGTATTTT. It codes for CASSLATLTDTQYF.

The chain's CDR3 is CASSYGGTHTEAFF. In DNA, the CDR3 is TGTGCCAGCAGTTACGGAGGTACTCACACTGAAGCTTTCTTT. This chain links TRBV6-6 with TRBJ1-1, with D uncertain. Trimming shortened V by 2 bases and J by 3 bases, and 10 bases separated the two germline ends. CDR1 and CDR2 from the germline V gene are MNHNY and SVGAGI (reference sequence). The CDR3 has 14 amino acids.

The sample holds many counts of this clonotype. V gene TRBV29-1 combines with J gene TRBJ2-7; 7 bases align to TRBD2. This CDR3 comprises 14 residues. Germline CDR1 reads SQVTM; CDR2 reads ANQGSEA. The trim removed 7 bases at V and 0 bases at J, leaving 9 bases unmatched. The CDR3 coding sequence is TGCAGCGGGGCCTACGGGAGGAGCTCCTACGAGCAGTACTTC. Translated, it gives CSGAYGRSSYEQYF.

This clonotype was observed a few times. The chain couples TRBV7-9 to TRBJ1-2; TRBD1 agrees at 7 bases. Germline trimming cut 7 bases from V and 4 bases from J; bases unmatched to any gene: 6. The CDR3 extends over 13 amino acids. Germline V gene sequence: CDR1 SEHNR, CDR2 FQNEAQ (reference sequence). CDR3 amino acids: CASNLGTVYGYTF. For the CDR3, the DNA is TGTGCCAGCAACCTTGGGACAGTCTATGGCTACACCTTC.

The chain has TRBV16 and TRBJ1-4; no firm D call. This CDR3 is built from 13 residues. Trimming removed 1 base at V and 10 bases at J, with 10 bases between. Germline CDR1 and CDR2: KGHSY and FQNENV. DNA for the CDR3: TGTGCCAGCAGCCAATTCACTGAGGGAAAACTGTTTTTT. Translation: CASSQFTEGKLFF.

This rearrangement joins TRBV5-6 to TRBJ1-2; D call uncertain. Germline-derived CDR1 and CDR2 are SGHDT and YYEEEE. V lost 0 bases and J 6 bases, leaving 12 bases between the germline ends. This CDR3 comprises 14 residues. CDR3 nucleotides: TGTGCCAGCAGCTTGGGCTACGCCGCAAATGGCTACACCTTC. It codes for CASSLGYAANGYTF.

This sequence joins TRBV7-2 and TRBJ2-1; 13 nucleotides align to TRBD2. Germline loops: CDR1 SGHTA, CDR2 FQGNSA. CDR3 length: 14 amino acids. Trimming removed 4 bases from V and 14 bases from J; junction bases left unmatched: 8. The CDR3 DNA reads TGTGCCAGCAGCTCCACGGGACTAGCGGGACGGGAGTTCTTC. Its protein is CASSSTGLAGREFF.

The rearrangement joins TRBV28 to TRBJ2-7; 14 nucleotides agree with TRBD2. Trimming cost V 8 bases and J 3 bases; bases outside gene matches: 12. The CDR3 runs 17 residues. The V gene's germline CDR1 is MDHEN and CDR2 SYDVKM. This CDR3 reads CASGPGTSGRHHYEQYF. The CDR3 nucleotides read TGTGCCAGCGGACCCGGGACTAGCGGGAGACATCACTACGAGCAGTACTTC.

This clonotype was found a few times. This chain connects TRBV5-1 to TRBJ2-5; D gene unclear. This CDR3 has 16 amino acids. Germline V gene lookup returns CDR1 SGHRS and CDR2 YFSETQ. V lost 0 bases and J 5 bases, leaving 17 bases between the germline ends. The CDR3 sequence is CASSLGLVTSQETQYF. The CDR3 DNA sequence: TGCGCCAGCAGCTTGGGGCTGGTGACGAGCCAGGAGACCCAGTACTTC. Using reference TRBV5-1 and TRBJ2-5 for the parts outside the CDR3, the full variable domain is KAGVTQTPRYLIKTRGQQVTLSCSPISGHRSVSWYQQTPGQGLQFLFEYFSETQRNKGNFPGRFSGRQFSNSRSEMNVSTLELGDSALYLCASSLGLVTSQETQYFGPGTRLLVL.

In its sample, this clonotype was seen a few times. This chain uses TRBV28 with TRBJ1-2, with D perhaps TRBD1 (6 bases). CDR1 and CDR2 (germline): MDHEN, SYDVKM. Trimming left V 6 bases short and J 8 bases short, with 13 bases between. This CDR3 spans 12 amino acids. The CDR3 DNA reads TGTGCCAGCAGGACAGGCTCCGAAGGCTACACCTTC. Translation gives CASRTGSEGYTF.